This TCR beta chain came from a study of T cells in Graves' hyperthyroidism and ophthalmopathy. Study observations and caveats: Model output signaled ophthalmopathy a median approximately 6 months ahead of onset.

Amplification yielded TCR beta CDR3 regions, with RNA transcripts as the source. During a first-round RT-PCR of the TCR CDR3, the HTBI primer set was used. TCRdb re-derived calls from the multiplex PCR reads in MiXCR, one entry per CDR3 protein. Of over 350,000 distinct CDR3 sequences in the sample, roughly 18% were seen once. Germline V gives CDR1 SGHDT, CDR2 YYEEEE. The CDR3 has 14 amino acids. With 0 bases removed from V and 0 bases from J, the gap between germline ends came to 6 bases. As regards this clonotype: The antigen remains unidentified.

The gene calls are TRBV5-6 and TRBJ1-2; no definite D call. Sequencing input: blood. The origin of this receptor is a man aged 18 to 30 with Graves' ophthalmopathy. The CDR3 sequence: CASSLGPTNYGYTF. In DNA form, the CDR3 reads TGTGCCAGCAGCTTGGGACCCACTAACTATGGCTACACCTTC.